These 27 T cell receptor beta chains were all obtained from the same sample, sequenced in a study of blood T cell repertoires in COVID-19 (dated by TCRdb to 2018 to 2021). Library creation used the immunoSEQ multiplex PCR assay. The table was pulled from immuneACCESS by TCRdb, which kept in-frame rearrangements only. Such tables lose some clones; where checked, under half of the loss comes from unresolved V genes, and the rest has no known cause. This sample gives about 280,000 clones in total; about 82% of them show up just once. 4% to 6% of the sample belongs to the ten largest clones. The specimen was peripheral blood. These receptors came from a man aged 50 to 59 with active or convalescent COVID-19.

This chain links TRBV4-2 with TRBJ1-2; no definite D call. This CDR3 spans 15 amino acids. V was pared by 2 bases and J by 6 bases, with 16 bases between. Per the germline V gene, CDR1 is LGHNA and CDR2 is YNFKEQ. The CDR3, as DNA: TGTGCCAGCAGCCAATCAACCGCGGGGTCGAATGGCTACACCTTC. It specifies CASSQSTAGSNGYTF.

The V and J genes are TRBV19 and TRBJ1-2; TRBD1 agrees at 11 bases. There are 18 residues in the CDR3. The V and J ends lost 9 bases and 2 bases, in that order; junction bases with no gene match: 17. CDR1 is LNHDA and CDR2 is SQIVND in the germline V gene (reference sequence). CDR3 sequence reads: CARGTGGPYRETNYGYTF. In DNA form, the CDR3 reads TGTGCCAGGGGGACAGGGGGTCCATATCGGGAAACAAACTATGGCTACACCTTC.

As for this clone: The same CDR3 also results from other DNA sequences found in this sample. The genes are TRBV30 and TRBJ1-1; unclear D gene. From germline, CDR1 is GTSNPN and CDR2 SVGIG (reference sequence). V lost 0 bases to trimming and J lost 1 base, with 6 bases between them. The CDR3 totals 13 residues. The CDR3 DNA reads TGTGCCTGGAGTGTACTGCCGAACACTGAAGCTTTCTTT. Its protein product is CAWSVLPNTEAFF.

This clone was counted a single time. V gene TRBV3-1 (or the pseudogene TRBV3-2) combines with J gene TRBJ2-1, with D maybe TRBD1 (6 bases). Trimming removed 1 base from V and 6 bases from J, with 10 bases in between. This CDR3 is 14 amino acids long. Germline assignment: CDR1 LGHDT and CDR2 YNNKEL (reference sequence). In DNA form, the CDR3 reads TGTGCCAGCAGCCAAGGGGGGCTCGTCAATGAGCAGTTCTTC. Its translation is CASSQGGLVNEQFF.

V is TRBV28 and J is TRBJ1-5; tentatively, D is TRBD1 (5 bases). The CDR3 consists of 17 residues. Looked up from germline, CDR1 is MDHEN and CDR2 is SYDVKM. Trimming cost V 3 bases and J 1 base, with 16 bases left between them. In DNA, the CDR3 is TGTGCCAGCAGTTTCTACCCTCAGGGTATGAGCAATCAGCCCCAGCATTTT. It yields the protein CASSFYPQGMSNQPQHF.

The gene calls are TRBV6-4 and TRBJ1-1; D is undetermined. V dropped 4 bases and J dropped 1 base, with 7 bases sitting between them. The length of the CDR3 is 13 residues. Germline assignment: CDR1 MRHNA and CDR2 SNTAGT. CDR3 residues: CASSVRRNTEAFF. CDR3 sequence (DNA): TGTGCCAGCAGTGTTAGAAGGAACACTGAAGCTTTCTTT.

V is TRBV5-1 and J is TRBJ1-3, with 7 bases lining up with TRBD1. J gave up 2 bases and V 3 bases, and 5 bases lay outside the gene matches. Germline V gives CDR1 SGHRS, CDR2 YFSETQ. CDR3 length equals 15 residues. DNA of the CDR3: TGCGCCAGCAGCTCTCAGGGGGGAACTGGAAACACCATATATTTT. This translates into CASSSQGGTGNTIYF.

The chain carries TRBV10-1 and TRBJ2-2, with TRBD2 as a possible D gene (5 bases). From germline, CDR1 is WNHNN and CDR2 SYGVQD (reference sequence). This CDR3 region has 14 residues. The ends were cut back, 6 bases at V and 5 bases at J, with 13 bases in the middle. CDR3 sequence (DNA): TGCGCCAGCAGCGAGGACTCGACTACCGGGGAGCTGTTTTTT. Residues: CASSEDSTTGELFF.

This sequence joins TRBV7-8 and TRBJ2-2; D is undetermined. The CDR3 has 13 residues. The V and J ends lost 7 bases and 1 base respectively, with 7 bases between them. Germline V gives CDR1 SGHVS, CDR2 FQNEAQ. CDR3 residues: CASIPGNTGELFF. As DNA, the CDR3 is TGTGCCAGCATCCCGGGGAACACCGGGGAGCTGTTTTTT.

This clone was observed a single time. The CDR3 region is CASSQLRPGLAGVNEQFF. The CDR3 DNA reads as TGTGCCAGCAGCCAACTGCGACCGGGACTAGCGGGAGTAAATGAGCAGTTCTTC. The chain couples TRBV3-1 (or the pseudogene TRBV3-2) to TRBJ2-1; 14 nucleotides agree with TRBD2. This CDR3 comprises 18 residues. Germline assignment: CDR1 LGHDT and CDR2 YNNKEL (reference sequence). V dropped 2 bases and J dropped 7; count of bases not matched to a gene: 10.

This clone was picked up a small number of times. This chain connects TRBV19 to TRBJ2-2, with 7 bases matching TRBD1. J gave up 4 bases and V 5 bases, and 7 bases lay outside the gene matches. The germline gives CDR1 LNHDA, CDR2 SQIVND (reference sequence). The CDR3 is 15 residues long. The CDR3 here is CASSPRQGVTGELFF. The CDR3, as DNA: TGTGCCAGTAGTCCTCGGCAGGGGGTCACCGGGGAGCTGTTTTTT.

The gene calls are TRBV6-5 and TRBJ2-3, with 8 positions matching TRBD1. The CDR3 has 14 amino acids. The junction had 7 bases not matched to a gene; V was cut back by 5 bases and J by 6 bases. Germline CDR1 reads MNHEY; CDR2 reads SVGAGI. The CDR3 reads CASSRRDRRDTQYF. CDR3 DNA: TGTGCCAGCAGTCGTAGGGACAGGCGGGATACGCAGTATTTT.

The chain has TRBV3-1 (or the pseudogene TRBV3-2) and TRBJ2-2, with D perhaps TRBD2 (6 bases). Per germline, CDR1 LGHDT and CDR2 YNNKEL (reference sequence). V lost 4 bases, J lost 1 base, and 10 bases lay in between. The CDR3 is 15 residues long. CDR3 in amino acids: CASSRRAENTGELFF. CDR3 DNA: TGTGCCAGCAGCCGGAGGGCAGAGAACACCGGGGAGCTGTTTTTT.

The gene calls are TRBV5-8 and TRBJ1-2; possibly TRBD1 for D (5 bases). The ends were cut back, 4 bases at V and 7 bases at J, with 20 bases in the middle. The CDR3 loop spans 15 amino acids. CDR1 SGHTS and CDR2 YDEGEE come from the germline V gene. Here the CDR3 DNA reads TGTGCCAGCAGCCCTTACCCGGGGGTCGGAAGTGGCTACACCTTC. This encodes CASSPYPGVGSGYTF. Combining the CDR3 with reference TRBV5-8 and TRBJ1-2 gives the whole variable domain EAGVTQSPTHLIKTRGQQATLRCSPISGHTSVYWYQQALGLGLQFLLWYDEGEERNRGNFPPRFSGRQFPNYSSELNVNALELEDSALYLCASSPYPGVGSGYTFGSGTRLTVV.

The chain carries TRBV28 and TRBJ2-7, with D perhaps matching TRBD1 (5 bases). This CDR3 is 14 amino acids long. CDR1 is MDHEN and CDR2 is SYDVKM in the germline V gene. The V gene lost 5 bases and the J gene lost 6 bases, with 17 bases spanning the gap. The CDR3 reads CASSMDTLRSEQYF. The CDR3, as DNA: TGTGCCAGCAGTATGGACACCCTACGTTCCGAGCAGTACTTC.

CDR3 region: CATSITGEKETQYF. In DNA, the CDR3 is TGTGCCACCAGTATTACAGGGGAGAAGGAGACCCAGTACTTC. The rearrangement uses TRBV24-1 and TRBJ2-5; 7 bases are shared with TRBD1. The CDR3 spans 14 residues. Trimming removed 6 bases from V and 5 bases from J; junction bases left unmatched: 8. Per germline, CDR1 KGHDR and CDR2 SFDVKD.

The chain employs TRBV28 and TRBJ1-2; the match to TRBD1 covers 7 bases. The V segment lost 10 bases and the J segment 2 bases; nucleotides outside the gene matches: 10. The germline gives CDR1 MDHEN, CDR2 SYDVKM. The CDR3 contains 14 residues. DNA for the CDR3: TGTGCCATCCAACTGGGGGACAGCAACTATGGCTACACCTTC. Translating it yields CAIQLGDSNYGYTF.

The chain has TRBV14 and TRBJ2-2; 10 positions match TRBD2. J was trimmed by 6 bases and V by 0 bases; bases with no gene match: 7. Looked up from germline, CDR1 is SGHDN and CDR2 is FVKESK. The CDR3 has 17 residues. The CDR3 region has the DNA TGTGCCAGCAGCCAAGAGGGGCTAGCGGGAGTTGCCGGGGAGCTGTTTTTT. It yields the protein CASSQEGLAGVAGELFF.

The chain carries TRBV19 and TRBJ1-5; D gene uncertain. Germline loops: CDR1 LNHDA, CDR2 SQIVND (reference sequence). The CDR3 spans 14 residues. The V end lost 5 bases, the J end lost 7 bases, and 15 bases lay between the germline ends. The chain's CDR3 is CASSLGPGGQPQHF. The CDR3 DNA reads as TGTGCCAGTAGTCTCGGTCCCGGAGGGCAGCCCCAGCATTTT.

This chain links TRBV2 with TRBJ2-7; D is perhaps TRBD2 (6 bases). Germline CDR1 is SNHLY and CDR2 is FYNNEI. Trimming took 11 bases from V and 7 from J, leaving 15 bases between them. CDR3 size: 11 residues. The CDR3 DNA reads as TGTGCCGCGGGGCTAGCTGGAGAGCAGTACTTC. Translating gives CAAGLAGEQYF.

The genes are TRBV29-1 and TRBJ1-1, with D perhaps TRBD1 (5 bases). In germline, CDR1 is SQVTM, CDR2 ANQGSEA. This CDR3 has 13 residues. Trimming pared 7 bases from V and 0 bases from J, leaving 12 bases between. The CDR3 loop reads CSAAGQMNTEAFF. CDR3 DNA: TGCAGCGCCGCGGGGCAGATGAACACTGAAGCTTTCTTT.

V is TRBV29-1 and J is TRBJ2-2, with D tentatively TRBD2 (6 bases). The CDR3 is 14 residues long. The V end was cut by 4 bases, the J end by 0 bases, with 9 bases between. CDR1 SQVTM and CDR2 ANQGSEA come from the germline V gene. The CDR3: CSVGLASNTGELFF. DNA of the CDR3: TGCAGCGTTGGGCTAGCGTCGAACACCGGGGAGCTGTTTTTT.

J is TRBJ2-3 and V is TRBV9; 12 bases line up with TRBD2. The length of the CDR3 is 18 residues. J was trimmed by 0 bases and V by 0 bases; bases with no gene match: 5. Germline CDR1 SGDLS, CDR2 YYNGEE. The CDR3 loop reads CASSVAPGLAGSTDTQYF. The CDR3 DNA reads TGTGCCAGCAGCGTAGCACCGGGACTAGCGGGTAGCACAGATACGCAGTATTTT. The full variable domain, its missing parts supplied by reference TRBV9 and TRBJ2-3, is DSGVTQTPKHLITATGQRVTLRCSPRSGDLSVYWYQQSLDQGLQFLIQYYNGEERAKGNILERFSAQQFPDLHSELNLSSLELGDSALYFCASSVAPGLAGSTDTQYFGPGTRLTVL.

CDR3 amino acids: CASSGQTGRYEQYF. DNA for the CDR3: TGCGCCAGCAGCGGGCAGACAGGGAGGTACGAGCAGTACTTC. V is TRBV5-1 and J is TRBJ2-7; D might be TRBD1 (7 bases). CDR3 size: 14 residues. V lost 4 bases and J 4 bases, leaving 15 bases between the germline ends. The germline V gene encodes CDR1 SGHRS and CDR2 YFSETQ.

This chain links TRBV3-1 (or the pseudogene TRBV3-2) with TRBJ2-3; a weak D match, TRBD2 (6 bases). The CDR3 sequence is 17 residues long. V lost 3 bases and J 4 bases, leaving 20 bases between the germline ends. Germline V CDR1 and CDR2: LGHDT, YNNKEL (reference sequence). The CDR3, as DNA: TGTGCCAGCAGCCACCCCGGGGGTAGCGGCCCACCAGATACGCAGTATTTT. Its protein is CASSHPGGSGPPDTQYF.

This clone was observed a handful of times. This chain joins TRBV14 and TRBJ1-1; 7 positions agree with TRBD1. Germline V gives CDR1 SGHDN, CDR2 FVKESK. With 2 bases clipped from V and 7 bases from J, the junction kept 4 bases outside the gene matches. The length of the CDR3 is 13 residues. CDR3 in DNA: TGTGCCAGCAGCCAACGTCGGACAGGTGAAGCTTTCTTT. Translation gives CASSQRRTGEAFF. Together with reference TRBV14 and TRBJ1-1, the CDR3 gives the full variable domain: EAGVTQFPSHSVIEKGQTVTLRCDPISGHDNLYWYRRVMGKEIKFLLHFVKESKQDESGMPNNRFLAERTGGTYSTLKVQPAELEDSGVYFCASSQRRTGEAFFGQGTRLTVV.

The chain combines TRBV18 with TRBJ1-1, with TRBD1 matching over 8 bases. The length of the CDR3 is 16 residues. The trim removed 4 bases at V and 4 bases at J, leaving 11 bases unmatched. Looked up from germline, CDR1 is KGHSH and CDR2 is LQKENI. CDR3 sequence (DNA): TGTGCCAGCTCACGTGGACAGGGTTCTGGGGGCACTGAAGCTTTCTTT. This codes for CASSRGQGSGGTEAFF.